This is a list of T cell receptor beta chains from one sample in a study of CD8 T cells in Susac syndrome. Each CDR3 protein is one row after TCRdb ran MiXCR on the immunoSEQ multiplex PCR reads. The sample has fewer than 90,000 distinct CDR3 sequences, about 93% seen once; the top ten hold around 0.45%. Sequencing input: CD8+ T cells from PBMCs. These receptor sequences come from a human donor with Susac syndrome. CDR3s include the opening cysteine and the closing phenylalanine or tryptophan. D genes are given only for firm matches. Not every row has a clone size; where given, it reads once, few, many or a size class.

abundance,d_gene,v_gene,j_gene,CDR3aa,CDR3nt
-,-,TRBV9,TRBJ2-7,CASSVEGYEQYF,TGTGCCAGCAGCGTAGAGGGATACGAGCAGTACTTC
-,-,TRBV19,TRBJ2-1,CASSFRGPFNEQFF,TGTGCCAGTAGTTTTCGGGGGCCCTTCAATGAGCAGTTCTTC
-,-,TRBV27,TRBJ2-3,CASSLSPAGDTQYF,TGTGCCAGCAGTTTAAGCCCCGCAGGAGATACGCAGTATTTT
-,-,TRBV28,TRBJ2-5,CASSAPGNQETQYF,TGTGCCAGCAGTGCCCCCGGGAACCAAGAGACCCAGTACTTC
-,-,TRBV6-6,TRBJ1-5,CASSYGQGLDQPQHF,TGTGCCAGCAGTTACGGTCAGGGCCTAGATCAGCCCCAGCATTTT
-,-,TRBV7-6,TRBJ1-1,CASSPRGGLSNTEAFF,TGTGCCAGCAGCCCCCGTGGGGGGCTGTCGAACACTGAAGCTTTCTTT
-,TRBD1,TRBV27,TRBJ1-1,CASSSTGERDTEAFF,TGTGCCAGCAGTTCGACAGGGGAGCGGGACACTGAAGCTTTCTTT
-,TRBD1,TRBV20-1,TRBJ1-5,CSASPTGGPRSQHF,TGCAGTGCTAGCCCGACAGGGGGACCTAGGTCCCAGCATTTT
once,TRBD2,TRBV6-2/TRBV6-3,TRBJ2-3,CASSYSGTRSTDTQYF,TGTGCCAGCAGTTACTCCGGGACTAGAAGCACAGATACGCAGTATTTT
-,-,TRBV20-1,TRBJ2-3,CSALDYGGAQYF,TGCAGTGCTTTAGATTATGGTGGAGCGCAGTATTTT
-,TRBD1,TRBV7-9,TRBJ1-1,CASSFYETGEAFF,TGTGCCAGCAGCTTTTACGAGACAGGGGAAGCTTTCTTT
-,-,TRBV5-6,TRBJ2-3,CASSLVNSSTDTQYF,TGTGCCAGCAGCTTGGTGAACAGCAGCACAGATACGCAGTATTTT
-,-,TRBV10-3,TRBJ1-1,CAIKQARVAEAFF,TGTGCCATCAAACAGGCCAGGGTTGCTGAAGCTTTCTTT
-,TRBD1,TRBV6-1,TRBJ1-4,CASSGTAAIKTTNEKLFF,TGTGCCAGCAGCGGGACAGCCGCAATCAAGACAACTAATGAAAAACTGTTTTTT
-,TRBD2,TRBV29-1,TRBJ2-3,CSVSRTSGRSDTQYF,TGCAGCGTTTCGCGGACTAGCGGGAGGTCAGATACGCAGTATTTT
-,-,TRBV7-9,TRBJ2-3,CASSLGLASSTDTQYF,TGTGCCAGCAGCTTGGGTCTAGCGTCTAGCACAGATACGCAGTATTTT
once,-,TRBV6-1,TRBJ1-1,CASSPPSGASNTEAFF,TGTGCCAGCAGTCCCCCTTCCGGGGCATCCAACACTGAAGCTTTCTTT
-,-,TRBV28,TRBJ2-1,CATIDSLRSTYNEQFF,TGTGCCACCATAGACAGCCTAAGATCTACCTACAATGAGCAGTTCTTC
-,TRBD2,TRBV28,TRBJ2-1,CASSPTGLAGDEQFF,TGTGCCAGCAGTCCGACAGGACTAGCGGGAGATGAGCAGTTCTTC
once,-,TRBV20-1,TRBJ2-1,CSASTAGSSYNEQFF,TGCAGTGCTAGTACGGCGGGGAGCTCCTACAATGAGCAGTTCTTC